This TCR beta chain is drawn from a study of cytomegalovirus exposure and HLA in healthy donors. The V gene's germline CDR1 is KGHSH and CDR2 LQKENI. V shed 3 bases and J shed 6 bases, with 12 bases lying between them. The CDR3 consists of 13 residues. PCR primers comprised 60 Vbeta and 13 Jbeta primers. Method: immunoSEQ multiplex PCR; TCRdb's copy keeps in-frame clones and lacks some. The data show around 200,000 clones, 65% to 85% seen once. The specimen sequenced was PBMCs. The sequence derives from a man in his fifties in good health and CMV-seronegative. J is TRBJ2-7 and V is TRBV18; D is uncertain. The chain's CDR3 is CASSPLRGVEQYF. The CDR3 DNA reads TGTGCCAGCTCACCGCTTCGTGGAGTCGAGCAGTACTTC.